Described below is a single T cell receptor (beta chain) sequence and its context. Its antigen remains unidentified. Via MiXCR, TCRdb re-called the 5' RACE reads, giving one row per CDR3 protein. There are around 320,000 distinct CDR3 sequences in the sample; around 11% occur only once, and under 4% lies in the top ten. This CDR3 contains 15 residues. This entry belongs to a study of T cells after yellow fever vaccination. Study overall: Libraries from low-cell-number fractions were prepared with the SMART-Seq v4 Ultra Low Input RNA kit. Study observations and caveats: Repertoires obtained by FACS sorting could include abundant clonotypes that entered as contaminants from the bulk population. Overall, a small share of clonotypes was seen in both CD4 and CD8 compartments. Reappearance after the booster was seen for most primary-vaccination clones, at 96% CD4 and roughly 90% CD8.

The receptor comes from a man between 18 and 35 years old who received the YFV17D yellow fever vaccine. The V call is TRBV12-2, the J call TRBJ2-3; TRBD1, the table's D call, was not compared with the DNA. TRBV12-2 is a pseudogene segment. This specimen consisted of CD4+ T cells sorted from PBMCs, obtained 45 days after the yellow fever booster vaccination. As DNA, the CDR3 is TGTGCAAGTCGCTTAGCAGGTCCCAGCACAGATACGCAGTATTTT. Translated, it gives CASRLAGPSTDTQYF.